The clone carrying this T cell receptor (beta chain) is medium-sized (0.01 to 0.1%) by frequency. This sample was taken from a study of T cells in women clearing cervical HPV infection. Study summary: Controls were women whose single incident HPV16 infection cleared within 12 months without precancer or cancer. With HLA typing for only a few women, HLA confounding remains possible.

Method: immunoSEQ multiplex PCR; TCRdb's copy keeps in-frame clones and lacks some. The repertoire shows 25,000 to 35,000 clones; the top ten hold around 8%. Sequencing was performed on blood buffy coat. The receptor was isolated from a woman between 18 and 69 years old with a cervical HPV16 infection that either progressed to CIN3+ or cleared (not recorded which).

The CDR3: CASRAGNADTQYF. Incomplete CDR3 DNA: TGTGCCAGTCGAGCGGGAAACGCAGATACG. The J gene is TRBJ2-3, the V gene TRBV19, with 7 bases fitting TRBD2. The CDR3 end falls 3 residues outside the read, so it is completed with the germline J gene. Germline trimming cut 8 bases from V and 4 bases from J; bases unmatched to any gene: 6. CDR1 and CDR2 from the germline V gene are LNHDA and SQIVND (reference sequence). CDR3 length: 13 residues.